This entry lists 5 T cell receptor beta chains sequenced from one sample in a study of blood T cell repertoires in COVID-19. Clones were sequenced by immunoSEQ multiplex PCR, and TCRdb holds only the in-frame ones, with some missing. Of about 30,000 clones in the sample, 70% to 90% were seen once. Sequencing was performed on peripheral blood. The source of these receptors is a human donor in a cohort sampled during active COVID-19. The donor label of this sample is uncertain.

The V gene is TRBV6-5, the J gene TRBJ1-2; the D gene is possibly TRBD1 (5 bases). The CDR3 contains 12 residues. Germline CDR1 MNHEY, CDR2 SVGAGI. Trimming stripped 10 bases from V and 2 bases from J, with 11 bases between. The CDR3 loop is CATYRINYGYTF. CDR3 bases: TGTGCCACCTACAGGATCAACTATGGCTACACCTTC.

This clone was observed a handful of times. The chain employs TRBV30 and TRBJ2-5; 9 bases fit TRBD1. V shed 0 bases and J 4 bases; nucleotides not matched to a gene: 6. Germline CDR1 reads GTSNPN; CDR2 reads SVGIG (reference sequence). The CDR3 covers 15 residues. The CDR3 bases are TGTGCCTGGAGTGTCCCCACAGGGGGCCCAGAGACCCAGTACTTC. This codes for CAWSVPTGGPETQYF.

The V call is TRBV5-1, the J call TRBJ2-1, with D possibly matching TRBD2 (6 bases). Trimming removed 4 bases at V and 6 bases at J, with 8 bases between. This CDR3 region has 12 residues. Germline V gene data show CDR1 as SGHRS and CDR2 as YFSETQ. DNA of the CDR3: TGCGCCAGCAGCCGGGAGAGCAATGAGCAGTTCTTC. Translating it yields CASSRESNEQFF.

The CDR3 reads CASRTPSGPYEQYF. The CDR3 DNA reads as TGTGCCAGCAGGACCCCTAGCGGCCCCTACGAGCAGTACTTC. The genes are TRBV2 and TRBJ2-7; TRBD2 agrees at 7 bases. This CDR3 region has 14 residues. CDR1 and CDR2 (germline): SNHLY, FYNNEI. V was pared by 6 bases and J by 2 bases, with 7 bases of the junction left unmatched.

The CDR3 here is CASSPRAGEPGELFF. CDR3 DNA: TGCGCCAGCAGCCCGAGGGCGGGAGAACCCGGGGAGCTGTTTTTT. This chain joins TRBV5-1 and TRBJ2-2, with 7 nucleotides matching TRBD2. The J segment lost 6 bases and the V segment lost 4 bases, leaving 9 bases of the junction unmatched. Germline lookup yields CDR1 SGHRS and CDR2 YFSETQ. The CDR3 covers 15 residues.